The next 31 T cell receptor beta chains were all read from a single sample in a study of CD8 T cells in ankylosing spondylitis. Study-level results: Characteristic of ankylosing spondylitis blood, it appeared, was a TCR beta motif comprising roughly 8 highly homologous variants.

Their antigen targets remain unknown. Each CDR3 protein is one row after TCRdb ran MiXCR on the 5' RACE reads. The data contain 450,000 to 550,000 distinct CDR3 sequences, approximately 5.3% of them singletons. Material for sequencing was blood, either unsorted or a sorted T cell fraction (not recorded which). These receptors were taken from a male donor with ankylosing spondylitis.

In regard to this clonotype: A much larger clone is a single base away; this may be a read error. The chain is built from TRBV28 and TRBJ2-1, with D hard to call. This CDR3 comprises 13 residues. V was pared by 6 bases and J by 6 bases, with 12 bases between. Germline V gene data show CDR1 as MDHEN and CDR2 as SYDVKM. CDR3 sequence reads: CASSPQNCNEQFF. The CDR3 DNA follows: TGTGCCAGCAGCCCCCAGAACTGCAATGAGCAGTTCTTC.

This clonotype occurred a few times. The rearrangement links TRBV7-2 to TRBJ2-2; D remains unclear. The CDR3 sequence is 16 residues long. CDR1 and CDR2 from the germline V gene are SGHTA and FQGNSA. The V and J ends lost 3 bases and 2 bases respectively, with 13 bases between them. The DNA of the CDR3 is TGTGCCAGCAGCTTTGCCGGACCCTCAAACACCGGGGAGCTGTTTTTT. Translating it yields CASSFAGPSNTGELFF.

The CDR3, as DNA: TGTGCCACCAGTGATTCCCGGGAGGCCACCCAAGAGACCCAGTACTTC. Its protein is CATSDSREATQETQYF. The chain is built from TRBV24-1 and TRBJ2-5; the match to TRBD2 covers 7 bases. The germline gives CDR1 KGHDR, CDR2 SFDVKD. CDR3 length: 16 amino acids. Trimming took 2 bases from V and 1 from J; bases not matched to a gene: 6.

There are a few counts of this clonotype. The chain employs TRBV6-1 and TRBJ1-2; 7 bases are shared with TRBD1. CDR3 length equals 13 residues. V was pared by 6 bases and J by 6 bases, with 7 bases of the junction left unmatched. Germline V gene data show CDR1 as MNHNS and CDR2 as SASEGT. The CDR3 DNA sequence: TGTGCCAGCAGGGTGACAGGGAGGGATGGCTACACCTTC. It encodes CASRVTGRDGYTF.

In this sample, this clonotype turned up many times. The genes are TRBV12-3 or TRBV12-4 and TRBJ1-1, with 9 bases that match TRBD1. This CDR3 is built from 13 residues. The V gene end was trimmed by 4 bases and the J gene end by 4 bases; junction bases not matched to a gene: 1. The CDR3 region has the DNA TGTGCCAGCAGTTGGACAGGGGCCACTGAAGCTTTCTTT. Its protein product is CASSWTGATEAFF.

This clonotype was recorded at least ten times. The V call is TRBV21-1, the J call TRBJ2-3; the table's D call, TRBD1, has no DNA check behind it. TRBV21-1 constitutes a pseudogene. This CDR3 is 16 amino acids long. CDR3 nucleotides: TGTGCCAGTCCCAAAGGAGCGACAGGGATGTGGGATACGCAGTATTTT. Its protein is CASPKGATGMWDTQYF.

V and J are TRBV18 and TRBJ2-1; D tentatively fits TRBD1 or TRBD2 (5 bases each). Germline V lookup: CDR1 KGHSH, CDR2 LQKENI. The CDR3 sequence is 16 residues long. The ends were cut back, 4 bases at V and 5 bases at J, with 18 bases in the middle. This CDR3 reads CASSLHAGTVDNEQFF. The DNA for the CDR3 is TGTGCCAGCTCACTCCACGCCGGGACGGTGGACAATGAGCAGTTCTTC.

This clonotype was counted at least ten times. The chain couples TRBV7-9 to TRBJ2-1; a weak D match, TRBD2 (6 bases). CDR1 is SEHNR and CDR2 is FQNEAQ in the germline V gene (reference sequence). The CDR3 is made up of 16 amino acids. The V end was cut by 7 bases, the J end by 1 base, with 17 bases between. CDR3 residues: CASIATGRSSYNEQFF. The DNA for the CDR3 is TGTGCCAGCATCGCCACTGGGAGGAGTTCCTACAATGAGCAGTTCTTC. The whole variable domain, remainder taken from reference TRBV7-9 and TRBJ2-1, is DTGVSQNPRHKITKRGQNVTFRCDPISEHNRLYWYRQTLGQGPEFLTYFQNEAQLEKSRLLSDRFSAERPKGSFSTLEIQRTEQGDSAMYLCASIATGRSSYNEQFFGPGTRLTVL.

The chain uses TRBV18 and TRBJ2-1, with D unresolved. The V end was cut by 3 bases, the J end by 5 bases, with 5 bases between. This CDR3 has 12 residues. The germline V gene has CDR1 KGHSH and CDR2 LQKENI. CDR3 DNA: TGTGCCAGCTCACCGGCCGACAATGAGCAGTTCTTC. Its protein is CASSPADNEQFF.

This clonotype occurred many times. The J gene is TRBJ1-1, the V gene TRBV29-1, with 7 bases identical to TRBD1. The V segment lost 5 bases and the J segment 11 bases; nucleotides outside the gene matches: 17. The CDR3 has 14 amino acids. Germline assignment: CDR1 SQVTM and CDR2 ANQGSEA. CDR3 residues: CSVIIDRVSMRAFF. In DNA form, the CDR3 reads TGCAGCGTTATCATCGACAGGGTGTCTATGCGCGCTTTCTTT.

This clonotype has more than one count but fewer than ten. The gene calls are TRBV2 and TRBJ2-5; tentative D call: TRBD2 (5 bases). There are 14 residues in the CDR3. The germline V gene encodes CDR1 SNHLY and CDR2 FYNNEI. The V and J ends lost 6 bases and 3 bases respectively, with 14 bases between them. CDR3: CASSSTRSKETQYF. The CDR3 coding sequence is TGTGCCAGCAGCTCAACTAGAAGCAAAGAGACCCAGTACTTC.

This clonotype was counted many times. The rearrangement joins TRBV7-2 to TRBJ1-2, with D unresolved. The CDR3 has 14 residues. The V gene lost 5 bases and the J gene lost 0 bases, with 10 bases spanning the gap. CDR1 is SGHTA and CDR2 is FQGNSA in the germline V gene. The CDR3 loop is CASSLRIANYGYTF. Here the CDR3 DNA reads TGTGCCAGCAGCCTCAGGATTGCTAACTATGGCTACACCTTC.

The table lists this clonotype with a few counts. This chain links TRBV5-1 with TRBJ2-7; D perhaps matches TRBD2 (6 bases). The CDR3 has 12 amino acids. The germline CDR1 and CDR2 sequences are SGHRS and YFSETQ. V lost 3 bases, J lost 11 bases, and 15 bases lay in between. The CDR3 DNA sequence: TGCGCCAGCAGCTCAATTGGCAGGGAGGAGTACTTC. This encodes CASSSIGREEYF.

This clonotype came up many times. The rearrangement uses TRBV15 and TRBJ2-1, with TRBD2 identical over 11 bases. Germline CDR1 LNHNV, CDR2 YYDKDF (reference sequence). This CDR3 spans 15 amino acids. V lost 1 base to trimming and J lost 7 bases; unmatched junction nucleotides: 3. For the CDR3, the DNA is TGTGCCACCAGCAGAGGTAGCGGGGGGGGAAATGAGCAGTTCTTC. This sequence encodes CATSRGSGGGNEQFF.

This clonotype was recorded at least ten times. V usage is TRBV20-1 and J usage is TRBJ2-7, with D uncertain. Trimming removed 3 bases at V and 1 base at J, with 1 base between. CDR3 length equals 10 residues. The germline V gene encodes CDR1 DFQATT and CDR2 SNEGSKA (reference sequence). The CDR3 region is CSASSYEQYF. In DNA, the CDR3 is TGCAGTGCTAGTTCCTACGAGCAGTACTTC.

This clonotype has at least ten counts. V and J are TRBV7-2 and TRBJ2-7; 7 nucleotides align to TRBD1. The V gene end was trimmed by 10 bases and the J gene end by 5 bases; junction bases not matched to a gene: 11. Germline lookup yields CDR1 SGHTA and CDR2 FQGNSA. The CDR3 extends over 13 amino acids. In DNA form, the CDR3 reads TGTGCCACCACAGGGGTACGAAGCGACGAGCAGTACTTC. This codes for CATTGVRSDEQYF.

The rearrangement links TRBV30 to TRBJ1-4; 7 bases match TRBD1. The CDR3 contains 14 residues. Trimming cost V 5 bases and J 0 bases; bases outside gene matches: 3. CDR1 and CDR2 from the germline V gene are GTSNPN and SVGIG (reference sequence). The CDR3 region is CAWGTDPTNEKLFF. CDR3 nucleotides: TGTGCCTGGGGGACAGATCCAACTAATGAAAAACTGTTTTTT.

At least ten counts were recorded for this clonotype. The chain's CDR3 is CASSPSGRMDTEAFF. In DNA, the CDR3 is TGTGCCAGCAGTCCCTCGGGCAGGATGGACACTGAAGCTTTCTTT. The J gene is TRBJ1-1, the V gene TRBV6-2 or TRBV6-3; D is unclear. Trimming shortened V by 5 bases and J by 3 bases, and 16 bases separated the two germline ends. The germline V gene encodes CDR1 MNHEY and CDR2 SVGEGT. The CDR3 extends over 15 amino acids.

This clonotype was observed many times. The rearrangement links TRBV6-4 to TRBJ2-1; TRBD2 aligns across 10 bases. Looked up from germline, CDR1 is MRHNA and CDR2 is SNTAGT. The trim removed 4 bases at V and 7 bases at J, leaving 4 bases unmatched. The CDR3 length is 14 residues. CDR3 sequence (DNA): TGTGCCAGCAGTGTGTCTAGCGGGAGTAATGAGCAGTTCTTC. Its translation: CASSVSSGSNEQFF.

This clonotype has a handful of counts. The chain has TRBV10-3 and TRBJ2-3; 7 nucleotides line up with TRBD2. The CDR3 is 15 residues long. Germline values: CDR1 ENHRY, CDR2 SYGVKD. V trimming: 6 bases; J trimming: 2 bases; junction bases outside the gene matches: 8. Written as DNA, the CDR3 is TGTGCCATCAGGGACCCTAGCGGCGACACAGATACGCAGTATTTT. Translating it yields CAIRDPSGDTDTQYF.

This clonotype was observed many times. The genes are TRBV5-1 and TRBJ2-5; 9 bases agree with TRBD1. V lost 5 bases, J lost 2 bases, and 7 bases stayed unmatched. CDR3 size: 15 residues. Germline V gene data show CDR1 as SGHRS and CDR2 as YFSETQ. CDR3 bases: TGCGCCAGCAGACAGGGGGCGCGGGGTCAAGAGACCCAGTACTTC. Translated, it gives CASRQGARGQETQYF.

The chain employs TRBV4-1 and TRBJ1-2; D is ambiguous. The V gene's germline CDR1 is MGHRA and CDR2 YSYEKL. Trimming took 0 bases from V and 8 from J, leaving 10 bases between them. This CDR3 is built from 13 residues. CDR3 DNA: TGCGCCAGCAGCCAAGAGAGGAAGTGGGGCTACACCTTC. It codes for CASSQERKWGYTF.

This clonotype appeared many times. For the CDR3, the DNA is TGTGCCAGCAGTGGTAACAGGGACTTCTCCTACGAGCAGTACTTC. Protein: CASSGNRDFSYEQYF. V usage is TRBV2 and J usage is TRBJ2-7; D may be TRBD1 or TRBD2 (6 bases each). Germline V lookup: CDR1 SNHLY, CDR2 FYNNEI. Trimming took 4 bases from V and 0 from J, leaving 13 bases between them. The CDR3 consists of 15 residues. Complete variable domain (other parts from reference TRBV2 and TRBJ2-7): EPEVTQTPSHQVTQMGQEVILRCVPISNHLYFYWYRQILGQKVEFLVSFYNNEISEKSEIFDDQFSVERPDGSNFTLKIRSTKLEDSAMYFCASSGNRDFSYEQYFGPGTRLTVT.

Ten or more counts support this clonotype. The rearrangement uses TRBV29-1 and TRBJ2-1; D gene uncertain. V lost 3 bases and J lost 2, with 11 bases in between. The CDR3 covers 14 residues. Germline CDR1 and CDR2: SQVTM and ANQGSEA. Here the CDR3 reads CSVDPGLPYNEQFF. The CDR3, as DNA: TGCAGCGTTGATCCCGGGTTACCCTACAATGAGCAGTTCTTC.

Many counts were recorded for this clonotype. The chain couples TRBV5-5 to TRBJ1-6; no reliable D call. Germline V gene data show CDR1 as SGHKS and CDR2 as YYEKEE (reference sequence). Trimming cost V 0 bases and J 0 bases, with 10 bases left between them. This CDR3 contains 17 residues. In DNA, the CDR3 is TGTGCCAGCAGCTTGGTGTTAGGAAGCTCCTATAATTCACCCCTCCACTTT. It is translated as CASSLVLGSSYNSPLHF.

The CDR3 region has the DNA TGTGCCAGCAGCCAATCGGCCATCGAGGAAGCTTTCTTT. It is translated as CASSQSAIEEAFF. The chain has TRBV3-1 and TRBJ1-1; D gene ambiguous. Germline V lookup: CDR1 LGHDT, CDR2 YNNKEL (reference sequence). Trimming removed 2 bases from V and 8 bases from J, with 12 bases in between. This CDR3 has 13 residues.

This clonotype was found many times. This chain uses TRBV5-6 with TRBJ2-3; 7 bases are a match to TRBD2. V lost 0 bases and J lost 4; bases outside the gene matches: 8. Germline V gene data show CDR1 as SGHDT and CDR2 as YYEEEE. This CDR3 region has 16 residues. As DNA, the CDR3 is TGTGCCAGCAGCTTGGGCCGGGGGGAGGCGGCAGATACGCAGTATTTT. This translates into CASSLGRGEAADTQYF.

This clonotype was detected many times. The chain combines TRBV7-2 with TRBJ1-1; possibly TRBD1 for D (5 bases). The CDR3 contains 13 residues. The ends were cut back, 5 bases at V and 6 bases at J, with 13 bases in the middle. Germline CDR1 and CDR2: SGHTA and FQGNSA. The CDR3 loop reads CASSGWGGSEAFF. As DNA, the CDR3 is TGTGCCAGCAGCGGGTGGGGGGGGTCTGAAGCTTTCTTT.

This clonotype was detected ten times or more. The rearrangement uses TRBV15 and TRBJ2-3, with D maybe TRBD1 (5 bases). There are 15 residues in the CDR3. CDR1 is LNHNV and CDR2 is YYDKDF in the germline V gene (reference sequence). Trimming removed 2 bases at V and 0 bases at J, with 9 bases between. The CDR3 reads CATSRRTTSTDTQYF. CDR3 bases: TGTGCCACCAGCAGACGGACAACTAGCACAGATACGCAGTATTTT.

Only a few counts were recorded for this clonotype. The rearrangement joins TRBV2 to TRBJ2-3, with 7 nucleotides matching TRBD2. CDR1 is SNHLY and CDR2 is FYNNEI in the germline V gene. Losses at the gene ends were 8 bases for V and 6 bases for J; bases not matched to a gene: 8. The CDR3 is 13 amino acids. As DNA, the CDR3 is TGTGCCAGCCCTTCGAGGGAGGGCGATACGCAGTATTTT. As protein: CASPSREGDTQYF.

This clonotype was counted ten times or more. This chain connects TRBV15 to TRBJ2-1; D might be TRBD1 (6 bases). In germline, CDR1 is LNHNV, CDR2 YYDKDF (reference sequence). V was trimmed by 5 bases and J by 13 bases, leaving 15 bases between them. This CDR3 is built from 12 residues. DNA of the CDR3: TGTGCCACCAGCCGATTCGGGACACTTCAGTTCTTC. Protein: CATSRFGTLQFF.